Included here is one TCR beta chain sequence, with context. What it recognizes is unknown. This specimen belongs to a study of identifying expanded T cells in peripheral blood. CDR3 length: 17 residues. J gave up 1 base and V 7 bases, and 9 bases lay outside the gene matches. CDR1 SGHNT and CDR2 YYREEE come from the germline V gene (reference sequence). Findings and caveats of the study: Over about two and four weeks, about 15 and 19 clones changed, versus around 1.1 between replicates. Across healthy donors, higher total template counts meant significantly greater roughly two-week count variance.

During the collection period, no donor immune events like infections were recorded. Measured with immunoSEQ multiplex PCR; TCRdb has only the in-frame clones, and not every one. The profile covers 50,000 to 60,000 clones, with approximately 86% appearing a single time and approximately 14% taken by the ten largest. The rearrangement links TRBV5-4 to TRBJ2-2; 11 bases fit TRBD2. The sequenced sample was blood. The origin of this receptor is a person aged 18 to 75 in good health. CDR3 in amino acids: CASGSIGLAGNTGELFF. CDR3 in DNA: TGTGCCAGCGGATCAATCGGACTAGCGGGGAACACCGGGGAGCTGTTTTTT.